This TCR beta chain was identified during a study of CD8+CD57+ T cells in acquired aplastic anemia. In the study overall: On average, sorted CD4+ and CD8+ cells gave roughly 2.9 ug of DNA.

Patients chosen for sequencing had CD8+CD57+ cells that had expanded, as shown by flow cytometry. Acquired aplastic anemia of severe grade affected all patients. This CDR3 is built from 14 residues. In germline, CDR1 is LNHDA, CDR2 SQIVND (reference sequence). V lost 4 bases and J lost 3; bases outside the gene matches: 6. Whole-study results and caveats: A significant difference in CD8+ Simpson's diversity between patients and controls was not found. Shared by patients and controls, approximately 29 CD8+ CDR3s were abundant in patients.

Worth noting for this clonotype: Its antigen is unidentified.

TCR beta VDJ and CDR3 were profiled, and genomic DNA was the template. TCRdb reanalysed the reads using MiXCR and keeps one entry per CDR3 protein. The sample has more than 150,000 distinct CDR3 sequences, around 50% seen once. Sequenced input: sorted CD4+, CD8+, or CD8+CD57+ T cells (not recorded which) from PBMCs. V and J are TRBV19 and TRBJ2-7, with 7 bases that match TRBD2. This TCR was sampled from a human donor with aplastic anemia. The CDR3 sequence: CASSTPGGCYEQYF. DNA of the CDR3: TGTGCCAGTAGTACCCCGGGGGGATGCTACGAGCAGTACTTC.